This TCR beta chain was obtained from a study of PD-1 blockade in classical Hodgkin lymphoma. Germline values: CDR1 MDHEN, CDR2 SYDVKM. The CDR3 spans 12 residues. The V end lost 4 bases, the J end lost 7 bases, and 10 bases lay between the germline ends. Time point given: cycle 4 day 1 (C4D1), after less than 7 weeks of nivolumab. After autologous stem cell transplantation all patients relapsed, and prior brentuximab vedotin exposure differed between cohorts. Sequencing was performed with immunoSEQ multiplex PCR; in TCRdb, only in-frame clones are kept and a portion is missing. This sample has over 70,000 clones; roughly nine tenths occur once, and the top ten carry approximately 3%.

The clonotype originates from a human donor with classical Hodgkin lymphoma. The chain couples TRBV28 to TRBJ1-2; a possible D gene is TRBD1 (5 bases). Here the sequenced sample was peripheral blood mononuclear cells (PBMCs), taken before the fourth cycle of nivolumab. Here the CDR3 reads CASSSRAFGYTF. In nucleotides, the CDR3 is TGTGCCAGCAGTTCCAGGGCTTTTGGCTACACCTTC.